Below, 25 T cell receptor beta chains from the same sample are listed, as sequenced in a study of T cells in Graves' hyperthyroidism and ophthalmopathy. From RNA transcripts, TCR beta CDR3 regions were amplified. The study used the HTBI primer set for a first-round RT-PCR of the TCR CDR3. TCRdb processed the multiplex PCR reads anew with MiXCR; each CDR3 protein has one entry. The data hold roughly 170,000 distinct CDR3 sequences, with approximately 15% observed a single time. The sequencing sample was made of blood. These receptors came from a woman between 45 and 60 years old with Graves' hyperthyroidism.

This clonotype came up many times. The rearrangement uses TRBV29-1 and TRBJ1-1; D is possibly TRBD1 (5 bases). From germline, CDR1 is SQVTM and CDR2 ANQGSEA. The CDR3 contains 13 residues. Trimming took 1 base from V and 6 from J, leaving 12 bases between them. CDR3 amino acids: CSVEGSGRSEAFF. CDR3 DNA sequence: TGCAGCGTTGAAGGTTCAGGGCGATCTGAAGCTTTCTTT.

This clonotype was detected many times. The V gene is TRBV27, the J gene TRBJ1-4, with D perhaps matching TRBD1 (5 bases). Germline lookup yields CDR1 MNHEY and CDR2 SMNVEV (reference sequence). The germline V and J ends were trimmed by 7 bases and 7 bases, with 13 bases remaining between them. The CDR3 is 13 residues long. The CDR3 region is CASTGGGIEKLFF. As DNA, the CDR3 is TGTGCCAGCACGGGCGGGGGGATTGAAAAACTGTTTTTT.

At least ten counts were recorded for this clonotype. V is TRBV6-2 or TRBV6-3 and J is TRBJ2-3, with 7 bases matching TRBD2. The V gene's germline CDR1 is MNHEY and CDR2 SVGEGT. The CDR3 is made up of 14 amino acids. V lost 6 bases to trimming and J lost 5 bases; unmatched junction nucleotides: 8. CDR3 coding DNA: TGTGCCAGCAGGCGACTAGCTCTAAAAGATACGCAGTATTTT. Amino acids: CASRRLALKDTQYF.

The V gene is TRBV7-6, the J gene TRBJ2-5, with D perhaps assigned TRBD1 or TRBD2 (5 bases each). The V end was cut by 5 bases, the J end by 1 base, with 8 bases between. CDR1 and CDR2 from the germline V gene are SGHVS and FNYEAQ. The CDR3 is 13 residues long. The CDR3 here is CASSTRGQETQYF. CDR3 in DNA: TGTGCCAGCAGCACGAGGGGCCAAGAGACCCAGTACTTC.

This clonotype was detected many times. This chain connects TRBV5-1 to TRBJ2-7; D not certain. Per germline, CDR1 SGHRS and CDR2 YFSETQ. The CDR3 loop spans 14 amino acids. V lost 1 base and J 0 bases, leaving 8 bases between the germline ends. CDR3 loop: CASSLQRSSYEQYF. The CDR3 bases are TGCGCCAGCAGCTTGCAGAGGAGCTCCTACGAGCAGTACTTC. Together with reference TRBV5-1 and TRBJ2-7, the CDR3 gives the full variable domain: KAGVTQTPRYLIKTRGQQVTLSCSPISGHRSVSWYQQTPGQGLQFLFEYFSETQRNKGNFPGRFSGRQFSNSRSEMNVSTLELGDSALYLCASSLQRSSYEQYFGPGTRLTVT.

The chain uses TRBV11-2 and TRBJ1-3; D call uncertain. The V gene's germline CDR1 is SGHAT and CDR2 FQNNGV. V lost 3 bases and J lost 4, with 22 bases in between. The CDR3 runs 18 residues. CDR3 sequence reads: CASSFRWAGRSGGNTIYF. The CDR3 nucleotides read TGTGCCAGCAGCTTTAGATGGGCAGGCCGTTCGGGCGGAAACACCATATATTTT.

This clonotype was seen repeatedly, ten times or more. J is TRBJ1-5 and V is TRBV19, with D perhaps matching TRBD1 (6 bases). V lost 5 bases to trimming and J lost 5 bases, with 10 bases between them. Germline V gene data show CDR1 as LNHDA and CDR2 as SQIVND (reference sequence). The CDR3 has 13 amino acids. The CDR3 coding sequence is TGTGCCAGTAGTTCGACAGGCTATCAGCCCCAGCATTTT. Translating gives CASSSTGYQPQHF.

This clonotype was observed many times. The genes are TRBV5-1 and TRBJ1-3; D unresolved. From germline, CDR1 is SGHRS and CDR2 YFSETQ. The CDR3 spans 15 residues. Trimming left V 0 bases short and J 4 bases short, with 11 bases between. CDR3 bases: TGCGCCAGCAGCTTGGATGGGCAAGGCGGAAACACCATATATTTT. Its protein is CASSLDGQGGNTIYF. Full variable domain (remainder filled in from reference TRBV5-1 and TRBJ1-3): KAGVTQTPRYLIKTRGQQVTLSCSPISGHRSVSWYQQTPGQGLQFLFEYFSETQRNKGNFPGRFSGRQFSNSRSEMNVSTLELGDSALYLCASSLDGQGGNTIYFGEGSWLTVV.

This clonotype was seen ten or more times. The chain employs TRBV19 and TRBJ1-2; no clear D gene. Per the germline V gene, CDR1 is LNHDA and CDR2 is SQIVND (reference sequence). V shed 7 bases and J shed 1 base, with 16 bases lying between them. The CDR3 sequence is 15 residues long. As DNA, the CDR3 is TGTGCCAGTACCCCTCCGGGAACAAATAACTATGGCTACACCTTC. This encodes CASTPPGTNNYGYTF.

At least ten counts were recorded for this clonotype. The J gene is TRBJ2-3, the V gene TRBV6-1; D may be TRBD2 (5 bases). CDR3 length: 15 residues. V lost 7 bases to trimming and J lost 1 base, with 15 bases between them. Germline CDR1 is MNHNS and CDR2 is SASEGT. The chain's CDR3 is CASTRDGGGTDTQYF. The CDR3 bases are TGTGCCAGCACCCGCGACGGAGGCGGCACAGATACGCAGTATTTT.

This clonotype was observed many times. This sequence joins TRBV19 and TRBJ2-7; the match to TRBD1 covers 7 bases. With V trimmed by 6 bases and J by 4 bases, 12 bases remained unmatched. This CDR3 is 15 amino acids long. Germline assignment: CDR1 LNHDA and CDR2 SQIVND (reference sequence). CDR3 nucleotide sequence: TGTGCCAGTAGCCTCCGGGACAGAGATGTATACGAGCAGTACTTC. This translates into CASSLRDRDVYEQYF.

This clonotype was counted a few times. CDR3 bases: TGTGCCAGCAGCTGGGGCCCCTACGAGCAGTACTTC. This encodes CASSWGPYEQYF. This chain links TRBV5-4 with TRBJ2-7, with a possible D match to TRBD1 (5 bases). Trimming left V 3 bases short and J 2 bases short, with 6 bases between. The CDR3 is 12 residues long. Germline CDR1 and CDR2: SGHNT and YYREEE (reference sequence).

The V gene is TRBV28, the J gene TRBJ1-3; 10 bases are a match to TRBD1. The germline V gene encodes CDR1 MDHEN and CDR2 SYDVKM. This CDR3 contains 19 residues. V lost 4 bases, J lost 3 bases, and 15 bases stayed unmatched. The CDR3 DNA sequence: TGTGCCAGCAGTTCGACAGGGGGCGCGCACCGGGTCGTTGGAAACACCATATATTTT. Residues: CASSSTGGAHRVVGNTIYF.

This clonotype was counted many times. This sequence joins TRBV7-9 and TRBJ1-5; D remains ambiguous. The CDR3 sequence is 14 residues long. Trimming took off 2 bases at V and 6 bases at J, with 11 bases between the two ends. From germline, CDR1 is SEHNR and CDR2 FQNEAQ (reference sequence). CDR3 loop: CASSLTGWGQPQHF. The DNA for the CDR3 is TGTGCCAGCAGCTTAACGGGATGGGGTCAGCCCCAGCATTTT.

Many counts were recorded for this clonotype. This chain joins TRBV20-1 and TRBJ1-6; D uncertain. CDR3 length: 13 amino acids. Per the germline V gene, CDR1 is DFQATT and CDR2 is SNEGSKA (reference sequence). Trimming took 5 bases from V and 6 from J, leaving 11 bases between them. CDR3 sequence reads: CSAPTTINSPLHF. CDR3 sequence (DNA): TGCAGTGCTCCCACGACAATTAATTCACCCCTCCACTTT.

The sample holds many counts of this clonotype. This sequence joins TRBV5-1 and TRBJ2-2, with D hard to call. Trimming cost V 4 bases and J 7 bases, with 8 bases left between them. Per germline, CDR1 SGHRS and CDR2 YFSETQ. The CDR3 covers 12 residues. The CDR3 is CASSPFGGELFF. The CDR3 DNA reads as TGCGCCAGCAGCCCCTTCGGCGGGGAGCTGTTTTTT.

This clonotype turned up a few times. At one of its ends the junction is not consistent with the germline gene, which may arise from a read error. This chain connects TRBV20-1 to TRBJ2-1; 8 bases line up with TRBD1. CDR3 length: 17 residues. Germline assignment: CDR1 DFQATT and CDR2 SNEGSKA (reference sequence). CDR3 DNA sequence: TGCAGTGCTAGAGAGTCAGGGGGCTATCCCCCCTACGATGAGCAGTTCTTC. It is translated as CSARESGGYPPYDEQFF.

The gene calls are TRBV13 and TRBJ2-3, with D perhaps TRBD2 (5 bases). Germline loops: CDR1 PRHDT, CDR2 FYEKMQ (reference sequence). The ends were cut back, 5 bases at V and 1 base at J, with 10 bases in the middle. This CDR3 is built from 14 residues. The CDR3 loop reads CASSTGRRTDTQYF. The CDR3 bases are TGTGCCAGCAGCACGGGAAGGCGCACAGATACGCAGTATTTT.

Worth noting for this clonotype: This sequence may be a read error, since a much larger clone differs from it by one base. The chain links TRBV6-5 to TRBJ1-1; D uncertain. Germline-derived CDR1 and CDR2 are MNHEY and SVGAGI. This CDR3 comprises 15 residues. The CDR3 sequence is CASSYSGKMNTEALF. The CDR3, as DNA: TGTGCCAGCAGTTACTCCGGCAAAATGAACACTGAAGCTCTCTTT.

This clonotype showed up many times. This chain links TRBV3-1 with TRBJ1-2; D is ambiguous. Per the germline V gene, CDR1 is LGHDT and CDR2 is YNNKEL (reference sequence). V lost 0 bases to trimming and J lost 4 bases, with 9 bases between them. The CDR3 extends over 14 amino acids. In DNA form, the CDR3 reads TGTGCCAGCAGCCAAGATATAAGTTCCTATGGCTACACCTTC. Translation: CASSQDISSYGYTF.

This chain links TRBV5-1 with TRBJ2-3; no reliable D call. The CDR3 runs to 14 residues. Germline CDR1 is SGHRS and CDR2 is YFSETQ. Deletions cut 0 bases from V and 6 bases from J, with 11 bases between. The CDR3 reads CASSLDHLGDTQYF. The CDR3 DNA reads TGCGCCAGCAGCTTGGACCACCTTGGGGATACGCAGTATTTT. The full variable domain, in which reference TRBV5-1 and TRBJ2-3 provide the parts outside the CDR3, is KAGVTQTPRYLIKTRGQQVTLSCSPISGHRSVSWYQQTPGQGLQFLFEYFSETQRNKGNFPGRFSGRQFSNSRSEMNVSTLELGDSALYLCASSLDHLGDTQYFGPGTRLTVL.

This clonotype was recorded at least ten times. The V call is TRBV27, the J call TRBJ2-2; D is perhaps TRBD1 (8 bases). The V gene's germline CDR1 is MNHEY and CDR2 SMNVEV (reference sequence). The CDR3 has 15 amino acids. V gave up 5 bases and J gave up 7 bases, with 17 bases separating them. The DNA of the CDR3 is TGTGCCAGCAGTCCGTTACAGGGGGGGAACGGGGAGCTGTTTTTT. As protein: CASSPLQGGNGELFF.

The table lists this clonotype with many counts. The rearrangement links TRBV6-6 to TRBJ2-3; 11 bases match TRBD2. The germline CDR1 and CDR2 sequences are MNHNY and SVGAGI (reference sequence). V was clipped by 3 bases and J by 5 bases; unmatched bases: 4. This CDR3 has 15 residues. As DNA, the CDR3 is TGTGCCAGCAGTTATAGCGGGGGGGCCGTAGATACGCAGTATTTT. Protein: CASSYSGGAVDTQYF.

This clonotype was seen a few times. The CDR3 sequence: CSARWLKTAVEEKLFF. The DNA for the CDR3 is TGCAGTGCTAGATGGCTTAAAACGGCAGTCGAAGAAAAACTGTTTTTT. The chain combines TRBV20-1 with TRBJ1-4; D is unresolved. In germline, CDR1 is DFQATT, CDR2 SNEGSKA (reference sequence). The CDR3 is 16 residues long. The V gene lost 2 bases and the J gene lost 8 bases, with 21 bases spanning the gap.

This chain joins TRBV4-1 and TRBJ1-2; D unresolved. CDR3 length: 13 amino acids. The germline V gene has CDR1 MGHRA and CDR2 YSYEKL. V dropped 1 base and J dropped 2 bases, with 5 bases sitting between them. CDR3 bases: TGCGCCAGCAGCCAAGCACGGAACTATGGCTACACCTTC. Translating it yields CASSQARNYGYTF.